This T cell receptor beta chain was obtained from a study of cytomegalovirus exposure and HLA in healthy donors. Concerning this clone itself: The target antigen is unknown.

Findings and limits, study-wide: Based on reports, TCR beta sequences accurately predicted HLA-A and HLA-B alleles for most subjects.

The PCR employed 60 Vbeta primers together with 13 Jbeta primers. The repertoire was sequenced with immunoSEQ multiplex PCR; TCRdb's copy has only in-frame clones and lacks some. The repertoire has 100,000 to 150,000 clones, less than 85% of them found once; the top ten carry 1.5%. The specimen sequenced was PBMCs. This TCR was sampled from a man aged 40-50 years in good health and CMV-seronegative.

Here the CDR3 DNA reads TGTGCCAGCAGCACACCCTCAGGACTAGCGGGAGGGCCGGACGAGCAGTACTTC. It encodes CASSTPSGLAGGPDEQYF. The chain links TRBV7-9 to TRBJ2-7; TRBD2 matches 15 bases. V shed 5 bases and J 5 bases; nucleotides not matched to a gene: 13. From germline, CDR1 is SEHNR and CDR2 FQNEAQ (reference sequence). The CDR3 loop spans 18 amino acids.